This T cell receptor (beta chain) emerged from a study of beta chain features in type 1 diabetes. Broader study findings: Significant though moderate, a shortening of TCRB CDR3s appeared in all four CD4+ subsets of Type 1 diabetes patients. A definitive answer on HLA type influencing TCRB rearrangement was not reached here.

The whole isolated RNA underwent reverse transcription, so sequencing captured expressed TCRB transcripts. There were approximately 3.7 million reads on average in the naive, central memory and regulatory T cell samples. The repertoire was sequenced with immunoSEQ multiplex PCR; TCRdb's copy has only in-frame clones and lacks some. The sample records about 700,000 clones, 13% being singletons. In its sample, this clone was seen a few times. Its antigen is not known. Looked up from germline, CDR1 is MGHDK and CDR2 is SYGVNS. V was pared by 2 bases and J by 3 bases, with 8 bases between. The CDR3 is made up of 13 amino acids.

This clonotype was sampled from a man between 18 and 35 years old with type 1 diabetes. The chain uses TRBV25-1 and TRBJ2-7, with D possibly TRBD1 on 6 matching bases. The sample consisted of naive CD4+ T cells from blood. The CDR3 loop is CASSEPDSYEQYF. CDR3 in DNA: TGTGCCAGCAGTGAACCGGACAGCTACGAGCAGTACTTC.